The 30 T cell receptor beta chains below were found in one sample sequenced in a study of blood T cell repertoires in COVID-19. Generated by immunoSEQ multiplex PCR, the TCRdb table keeps only in-frame clones and is missing some. The sample has 200,000 to 250,000 clones; around 90% are singletons. The sample consisted of peripheral blood. The source of these receptors is a man aged 25-40 years with COVID-19, enrolled during active disease.

The rearrangement links TRBV6-2 or TRBV6-3 to TRBJ1-1; D is undetermined. The germline CDR1 and CDR2 sequences are MNHEY and SVGEGT. Trimming left V 2 bases short and J 1 base short, with 8 bases between. This CDR3 is built from 14 residues. CDR3 residues: CASSYGGKNTEAFF. For the CDR3, the DNA is TGTGCCAGCAGTTACGGCGGTAAGAACACTGAAGCTTTCTTT.

J is TRBJ2-1 and V is TRBV2; D may be TRBD2 (6 bases). Germline CDR1 SNHLY, CDR2 FYNNEI. The CDR3 contains 14 residues. V was shortened by 6 bases and J by 10 bases, with 19 bases between the two germline ends. CDR3 in DNA: TGTGCCAGCAGCCCTCCCCCCGGGACTTCAGAGCAGTTCTTC. As protein: CASSPPPGTSEQFF.

In this sample, this clone turned up once. V and J are TRBV30 and TRBJ1-3; TRBD1 might be the D (5 bases). The CDR3 is 15 amino acids. Trimming left V 1 base short and J 2 bases short, with 12 bases between. Germline-derived CDR1 and CDR2 are GTSNPN and SVGIG (reference sequence). The CDR3 is CAWSEDSYAGNTIYF. Written as DNA, the CDR3 is TGTGCCTGGAGTGAAGACAGCTATGCTGGAAACACCATATATTTT.

The chain combines TRBV15 with TRBJ2-3; the match to TRBD2 covers 8 bases. The ends lost 6 bases at V and 3 bases at J; junction bases unmatched: 2. The CDR3 sequence is 13 residues long. Per germline, CDR1 LNHNV and CDR2 YYDKDF (reference sequence). Here the CDR3 reads CATRRGATDTQYF. Written as DNA, the CDR3 is TGTGCCACCAGGCGGGGGGCTACAGATACGCAGTATTTT.

The chain has TRBV5-1 and TRBJ2-3; 8 nucleotides agree with TRBD2. This CDR3 comprises 16 residues. V lost 4 bases, J lost 3 bases, and 10 bases stayed unmatched. Per germline, CDR1 SGHRS and CDR2 YFSETQ. CDR3 sequence reads: CASSPGERGQTDTQYF. CDR3 in DNA: TGCGCCAGCAGCCCAGGGGAGCGGGGGCAGACAGATACGCAGTATTTT. Using reference TRBV5-1 and TRBJ2-3 for the parts outside the CDR3, the full variable domain is KAGVTQTPRYLIKTRGQQVTLSCSPISGHRSVSWYQQTPGQGLQFLFEYFSETQRNKGNFPGRFSGRQFSNSRSEMNVSTLELGDSALYLCASSPGERGQTDTQYFGPGTRLTVL.

The J gene is TRBJ2-5, the V gene TRBV7-2; 7 bases agree with TRBD1. The CDR3 totals 14 residues. Germline V gene lookup returns CDR1 SGHTA and CDR2 FQGNSA. Germline trimming cut 5 bases from V and 7 bases from J; bases unmatched to any gene: 10. CDR3 in amino acids: CASSQDRASGTQYF. Here the CDR3 DNA reads TGTGCCAGCAGCCAAGACAGGGCCAGCGGGACCCAGTACTTC.

V and J are TRBV11-2 and TRBJ1-3; no firm D call. Trimming stripped 4 bases from V and 2 bases from J, with 12 bases between. Looked up from germline, CDR1 is SGHAT and CDR2 is FQNNGV. This CDR3 contains 15 residues. CDR3 nucleotide sequence: TGTGCCAGCAGCTCTTGGGCAGGCGCTGGAAACACCATATATTTT. Protein: CASSSWAGAGNTIYF.

The rearrangement uses TRBV6-1 and TRBJ1-6, with TRBD1 matching over 8 bases. V lost 2 bases to trimming and J lost 9 bases; unmatched junction nucleotides: 6. The CDR3 has 15 residues. Germline V gene sequence: CDR1 MNHNS, CDR2 SASEGT. As DNA, the CDR3 is TGTGCCAGCAGTGAACGGACAGGGACGGGTTCACCCCTCCACTTT. Amino acids: CASSERTGTGSPLHF.

For the CDR3, the DNA is TGTGCCAGCAGTCTGACAGGGGTGGATCAGCCCCAGCATTTT. As protein: CASSLTGVDQPQHF. The J gene is TRBJ1-5, the V gene TRBV27; 8 bases map to TRBD1. Germline assignment: CDR1 MNHEY and CDR2 SMNVEV (reference sequence). V trimming: 5 bases; J trimming: 5 bases; junction bases outside the gene matches: 5. There are 14 residues in the CDR3.

This rearrangement joins TRBV11-1 to TRBJ1-1, with D unclear. Per the germline V gene, CDR1 is SGHAT and CDR2 is FQDESV (reference sequence). This CDR3 is built from 12 residues. V was pared by 5 bases and J by 4 bases, with 8 bases between. This CDR3 reads CASSVRSTEAFF. CDR3 bases: TGTGCCAGCAGCGTCCGGTCCACTGAAGCTTTCTTT.

The rearrangement joins TRBV7-2 to TRBJ2-5; D perhaps matches TRBD1 (5 bases). V shed 7 bases and J shed 1 base, with 16 bases lying between them. Germline V lookup: CDR1 SGHTA, CDR2 FQGNSA. This CDR3 is 15 amino acids long. As DNA, the CDR3 is TGTGCCAGCACCCTTGGGTTTGGGGCCCAAGAGACCCAGTACTTC. It codes for CASTLGFGAQETQYF.

V gene TRBV5-4 combines with J gene TRBJ2-7; 8 bases match TRBD2. The V gene end was trimmed by 4 bases and the J gene end by 3 bases; junction bases not matched to a gene: 6. Germline V gene lookup returns CDR1 SGHNT and CDR2 YYREEE (reference sequence). The CDR3 is 14 amino acids. This CDR3 reads CASSSRGGLYEQYF. The CDR3 DNA sequence: TGTGCCAGCAGCAGCCGCGGGGGGCTCTACGAGCAGTACTTC.

The rearrangement joins TRBV5-6 to TRBJ2-5, with 10 positions matching TRBD1. In germline, CDR1 is SGHDT, CDR2 YYEEEE. CDR3 size: 15 residues. Trimming at V came to 3 bases and at J to 0 bases, leaving 2 bases not matched to a gene. The CDR3 reads CASSSDRGNQETQYF. In nucleotides, the CDR3 is TGTGCCAGCAGCTCGGACAGGGGGAACCAAGAGACCCAGTACTTC.

The rearrangement links TRBV5-6 to TRBJ1-1; the D gene is possibly TRBD1 (6 bases). Trimming pared 4 bases from V and 1 base from J, leaving 14 bases between. CDR1 SGHDT and CDR2 YYEEEE come from the germline V gene. The CDR3 is 15 residues long. The CDR3 DNA follows: TGTGCCAGCAGCCCCCTGAGGGGGTCGAACACTGAAGCTTTCTTT. It encodes CASSPLRGSNTEAFF.

The V and J genes are TRBV6-6 and TRBJ1-5; perhaps TRBD1 as D (5 bases). This CDR3 has 16 residues. Per germline, CDR1 MNHNY and CDR2 SVGAGI (reference sequence). V lost 2 bases to trimming and J lost 5 bases, with 16 bases between them. CDR3 region: CASSYRTGPGDQPQHF. As DNA, the CDR3 is TGTGCCAGCAGTTACCGGACCGGCCCGGGGGATCAGCCCCAGCATTTT.

V usage is TRBV4-1 and J usage is TRBJ2-5; 11 bases are a match to TRBD2. This CDR3 has 18 amino acids. The junction had 12 bases not matched to a gene; V was cut back by 4 bases and J by 2 bases. CDR1 and CDR2 (germline): MGHRA, YSYEKL. The CDR3 nucleotides are TGCGCCAGCAGCCCTTTAGCGGGGGGGCTGGTTGGGCAAGAGACCCAGTACTTC. This gives the protein CASSPLAGGLVGQETQYF.

This rearrangement joins TRBV3-1 (or the pseudogene TRBV3-2) to TRBJ2-1, with a weak D call TRBD2 (10 bases). The germline CDR1 and CDR2 sequences are LGHDT and YNNKEL (reference sequence). CDR3 length: 16 residues. Deletions cut 1 base from V and 9 bases from J, with 19 bases between. DNA for the CDR3: TGTGCCAGCAGCCAAGGGGTAGCGGGGGGACAGGGTGAGCAGTTCTTC. It yields the protein CASSQGVAGGQGEQFF.

The genes are TRBV7-9 and TRBJ1-1; D ambiguous. CDR3 length: 14 amino acids. Trimming stripped 5 bases from V and 6 bases from J, with 16 bases between. Germline CDR1 is SEHNR and CDR2 is FQNEAQ (reference sequence). This chain's CDR3 is CASSDRGQSSEAFF. CDR3 bases: TGTGCCAGCAGCGACCGGGGTCAGAGTTCTGAAGCTTTCTTT. Supplemented by reference TRBV7-9 and TRBJ1-1, the full variable domain reads DTGVSQNPRHKITKRGQNVTFRCDPISEHNRLYWYRQTLGQGPEFLTYFQNEAQLEKSRLLSDRFSAERPKGSFSTLEIQRTEQGDSAMYLCASSDRGQSSEAFFGQGTRLTVV.

The chain uses TRBV7-9 and TRBJ1-2; 8 bases match TRBD1. The V gene's germline CDR1 is SEHNR and CDR2 FQNEAQ (reference sequence). The CDR3 is made up of 14 amino acids. The V and J ends lost 5 bases and 7 bases, in that order; junction bases with no gene match: 9. CDR3 nucleotide sequence: TGTGCCAGCAGCAAAGGACAGGGCGTTCCTGGCTACACCTTC. Its protein is CASSKGQGVPGYTF.

The rearrangement joins TRBV5-4 to TRBJ1-2; no firm D call. The CDR3 contains 15 residues. With 0 bases removed from V and 3 bases from J, the gap between germline ends came to 12 bases. Germline V gene data show CDR1 as SGHNT and CDR2 as YYREEE (reference sequence). For the CDR3, the DNA is TGTGCCAGCAGCTTGGTATACGGGTCTGACTATGGCTACACCTTC. Translating it yields CASSLVYGSDYGYTF.

Note on this clone: Other DNA sequences within the sample encode an identical CDR3. The V call is TRBV29-1, the J call TRBJ2-5; 9 nucleotides line up with TRBD1. Germline trimming cut 4 bases from V and 2 bases from J; bases unmatched to any gene: 5. The CDR3 is 14 residues long. Germline assignment: CDR1 SQVTM and CDR2 ANQGSEA. This CDR3 reads CSVGRDRVQETQYF. CDR3 sequence (DNA): TGCAGCGTTGGTCGGGACAGGGTGCAAGAGACCCAGTACTTC.

The rearrangement uses TRBV3-1 (or the pseudogene TRBV3-2) and TRBJ2-1; a possible D gene is TRBD1 (5 bases). Trimming cost V 4 bases and J 1 base, with 8 bases left between them. The length of the CDR3 is 14 residues. In germline, CDR1 is LGHDT, CDR2 YNNKEL (reference sequence). The CDR3 nucleotides read TGTGCCAGCAGCCTCGACAGTTCCTACAATGAGCAGTTCTTC. It translates to CASSLDSSYNEQFF.

V gene TRBV11-2 combines with J gene TRBJ1-2; a possible D gene is TRBD1 (5 bases). The CDR3 consists of 15 residues. Germline values: CDR1 SGHAT, CDR2 FQNNGV. Deletions cut 1 base from V and 8 bases from J, with 17 bases between. The CDR3 DNA reads as TGTGCCAGCAGCTTAGTTCCGGGCAGGGAGGGAGGCTACACCTTC. Translated, it gives CASSLVPGREGGYTF.

This chain joins TRBV27 and TRBJ2-7, with D tentatively TRBD1 (6 bases). This CDR3 comprises 14 residues. Trimming pared 6 bases from V and 3 bases from J, leaving 15 bases between. The germline gives CDR1 MNHEY, CDR2 SMNVEV (reference sequence). The CDR3 spells CASSPEQGLYEQYF. The CDR3 nucleotides are TGTGCCAGCAGCCCAGAACAGGGTCTCTACGAGCAGTACTTC.

This sequence joins TRBV5-1 and TRBJ1-1; D is possibly TRBD1 (5 bases). Looked up from germline, CDR1 is SGHRS and CDR2 is YFSETQ. The CDR3 sequence is 14 residues long. Trimming stripped 2 bases from V and 5 bases from J, with 13 bases between. The CDR3 DNA is TGCGCCAGCAGCTTCGGGACCGCGGGGACTGAAGCTTTCTTT. Its protein product is CASSFGTAGTEAFF.

The V call is TRBV5-6, the J call TRBJ2-7; D possibly corresponds to TRBD1 (6 bases). The germline V and J ends were trimmed by 0 bases and 0 bases, with 10 bases remaining between them. This CDR3 comprises 15 residues. Per germline, CDR1 SGHDT and CDR2 YYEEEE. The CDR3 DNA is TGTGCCAGCAGCTTGGGACAGGCCATCTCCTACGAGCAGTACTTC. Amino acids: CASSLGQAISYEQYF.

V gene TRBV14 combines with J gene TRBJ1-6; D might be TRBD1 (6 bases). The CDR3 has 14 amino acids. Germline V gene sequence: CDR1 SGHDN, CDR2 FVKESK. V lost 3 bases and J 14 bases, leaving 17 bases between the germline ends. The CDR3: CASSQTGGLVALHF. The CDR3 DNA reads TGTGCCAGCAGCCAGACGGGGGGCCTCGTAGCCCTCCACTTT.

The CDR3 region is CAWSVINRNTEAFF. CDR3 nucleotides: TGTGCCTGGAGTGTAATTAACAGGAACACTGAAGCTTTCTTT. The V and J genes are TRBV30 and TRBJ1-1; the D is unclear. CDR1 and CDR2 (germline): GTSNPN, SVGIG (reference sequence). This CDR3 has 14 residues. V dropped 0 bases and J dropped 1 base, with 9 bases sitting between them.

The chain is built from TRBV10-3 and TRBJ1-2; TRBD1 agrees at 8 bases. Trimming removed 7 bases from V and 8 bases from J; junction bases left unmatched: 9. From germline, CDR1 is ENHRY and CDR2 SYGVKD. CDR3 length equals 13 residues. The CDR3 DNA reads as TGTGCCATCACGCCGGGACAGGCAACCGGCTACACCTTC. Encoded protein: CAITPGQATGYTF.

The chain joins TRBV5-6 to TRBJ1-3; the D is unclear. CDR3 size: 18 residues. V lost 5 bases to trimming and J lost 0 bases, with 21 bases between them. Germline assignment: CDR1 SGHDT and CDR2 YYEEEE. CDR3 protein: CASSLGLAPALSGNTIYF. The CDR3 DNA is TGTGCCAGCAGTTTAGGCTTAGCCCCGGCTCTCTCTGGAAACACCATATATTTT.